The rows below give T cell receptor beta chains drawn from one sample of a study of shared clonotypes between healthy human individuals. Method: immunoSEQ multiplex PCR; TCRdb's copy keeps in-frame clones and lacks some. Of about 2.3 million clones detected, 92% appear once; the ten largest clones hold more than 0.35%. Sample: naive CD4+ T cells from PBMCs. These receptors originate from a man aged 18-30 years in good health. Some clones in this sample may be carry-over from other donors' samples. Both conserved end residues are part of each CDR3. A D gene is named only where the DNA matches it firmly. Size is stated for part of the rows, as once, few or many counts, or as a class when the clone is expanded.

v_gene	abundance	d_gene	j_gene	CDR3nt	CDR3aa
TRBV4-2	NA	TRBD2	TRBJ2-1	TGTGCCAGCAGCCGCCAGGAGCGGAGCGGGAGTGGAAATGAGCAGTTCTTC	CASSRQERSGSGNEQFF
TRBV9	few	NA	TRBJ2-1	TGTGCCAGCAGCGGCGGGACTCCGCTAACCTACAATGAGCAGTTCTTC	CASSGGTPLTYNEQFF
TRBV4-1	NA	NA	TRBJ2-5	TGCGCCAGCAGCCAAGTGCGAGAGACCCAGTACTTC	CASSQVRETQYF
TRBV15	NA	NA	TRBJ2-7	TGTGCCACCAGCAGAGATACCCTTGACCCCTACGAGCAGTACTTC	CATSRDTLDPYEQYF
TRBV7-9	once	NA	TRBJ2-7	TGTGCCAGCAGCTTAGCGGGAGCGCCCTACGAGCAGTACTTC	CASSLAGAPYEQYF
TRBV11-2	NA	NA	TRBJ2-3	TGTGCCAGCAGCTCCCCCGGGGGAGGCACAGATACGCAGTATTTT	CASSSPGGGTDTQYF
TRBV7-8	NA	NA	TRBJ2-7	TGTGCCAGCAGCGGGGGCGGTTACTCCTACGAGCAGTACTTC	CASSGGGYSYEQYF
TRBV30	NA	NA	TRBJ2-2	TGTGCCTGGAGTCTACGCCCGAACACCGGGGAGCTGTTTTTT	CAWSLRPNTGELFF
TRBV11-1	NA	NA	TRBJ1-1	TGTGCCAGCAGCCGAGAAACAGGGTCCTTTGAAGCTTTCTTT	CASSRETGSFEAFF
TRBV7-9	once	NA	TRBJ1-5	TGTGCCAGCAGCTACTATGGGGGCAGCAATCAGCCCCAGCATTTT	CASSYYGGSNQPQHF
TRBV7-3	NA	TRBD2	TRBJ2-3	TGTGCCAGCAGCTCGGGACTAGCGTACACAGATACGCAGTATTTT	CASSSGLAYTDTQYF
TRBV6-5	NA	NA	TRBJ2-5	TGTGCCAGCAGACACCGCCGGTGGGGGCAAGAGACCCAGTACTTC	CASRHRRWGQETQYF
TRBV7-9	NA	NA	TRBJ1-5	TGTGCCAGCAGCTTGAATGGTTTCAATCAGCCCCAGCATTTT	CASSLNGFNQPQHF
TRBV10-3	NA	NA	TRBJ1-1	TGTGCCATCAGTGAAGTCGGGGGTCTCACTGAAGCTTTCTTT	CAISEVGGLTEAFF
TRBV9	NA	TRBD1	TRBJ1-1	TGTGCCAGCAGCGTCGGCAGGGGGCTAAGTATCACTGAAGCTTTCTTT	CASSVGRGLSITEAFF
TRBV9	NA	TRBD2	TRBJ2-1	TGTGCCAGCAGCGTCAGACTAGCGGGAGCGTGGGATGAGCAGTTCTTC	CASSVRLAGAWDEQFF
TRBV27	NA	TRBD1	TRBJ2-7	TGTGCCAGCAGGGGGACAGGGGGCGGGCAGTACTTC	CASRGTGGGQYF
TRBV5-8	NA	TRBD1	TRBJ1-5	TGTGCCAGCAGCTTCCCCGGGACAGCACCGAGCAATCAGCCCCAGCATTTT	CASSFPGTAPSNQPQHF
TRBV7-3	NA	TRBD2	TRBJ2-1	TGTGCCAGCAGCTTTGTTGCGGGAGCAGGATACAATGAGCAGTTCTTC	CASSFVAGAGYNEQFF
TRBV6-5	NA	NA	TRBJ2-7	TGTGCCAGCAGTTACAGCGAGACCTCCTACGAGCAGTACTTC	CASSYSETSYEQYF
TRBV4-1	NA	NA	TRBJ1-5	TGCGCCAGCAGCCAAGCAGGGTGGCCCAATCAGCCCCAGCATTTT	CASSQAGWPNQPQHF
TRBV7-2	NA	NA	TRBJ2-7	TGTGCCAGCAGCTTCGAGACGCTAACCTACGAGCAGTACTTC	CASSFETLTYEQYF
TRBV11-2	once	TRBD1	TRBJ1-4	TGTGCCAGCAGCTCAAAAAAAACGGGACAGACTAATGAAAAACTGTTTTTT	CASSSKKTGQTNEKLFF
TRBV5-6	NA	NA	TRBJ1-5	TGTGCCAGCAGCGTTGGCCCTTATAGCAATCAGCCCCAGCATTTT	CASSVGPYSNQPQHF
TRBV6-5	NA	NA	TRBJ2-3	TGTGCCAGCAGTTACTCGAAAGAGGATAGCACAGATACGCAGTATTTT	CASSYSKEDSTDTQYF
TRBV7-2	NA	TRBD1	TRBJ2-5	TGTGCCAGCAGCCGGACAGGGGATTCAGAGACCCAGTACTTC	CASSRTGDSETQYF
TRBV6-5	NA	NA	TRBJ2-2	TGTGCCACCCGGGAACCCTCGAACACCGGGGAGCTGTTTTTT	CATREPSNTGELFF
TRBV5-1	NA	TRBD2	TRBJ2-3	TGCGCCAGCAGCGGGAGCGGGGAACCTAACACAGATACGCAGTATTTT	CASSGSGEPNTDTQYF
TRBV2	NA	NA	TRBJ2-1	TGTGCCACTTCCCGGCGAGGAGATGAGCAGTTCTTC	CATSRRGDEQFF
TRBV7-3	NA	TRBD1	TRBJ2-2	TGTGCCAGCAGCCTCCGGACAGGGGTCGGCGGGGAGCTGTTTTTT	CASSLRTGVGGELFF
TRBV28	NA	TRBD2	TRBJ2-3	TGTGCCAGCGACGAACTAGCGGTGAGCACAGATACGCAGTATTTT	CASDELAVSTDTQYF